This T cell receptor beta chain was sequenced in a study of blood T cells in healthy people across ages. This clonotype appeared a few times. Antigen unknown. A sample-barcoded 5' primer and a J-beta primer mix were used in a second PCR of roughly 7 to 11 cycles. TCRdb itself ran the 5' RACE reads through MiXCR, one entry per CDR3 protein. The sample holds 1.5 million to 1.8 million distinct CDR3 sequences, approximately 43% seen once. Regarding the study as a whole: The CMV status of each donor remained undetermined, and this could have confounded shifts in expanded clonotypes. Higher diversity and more naive CD4+ cells were features of long-lived donors, compared to aged donors.

Trimming left V 2 bases short and J 3 bases short, with 12 bases between. CDR1 and CDR2 (germline): MNHEY, SMNVEV (reference sequence). The CDR3 extends over 15 amino acids. PBMCs, at least 7 million per sample, were isolated. The sample comprised blood. The source of this sequence is a woman between 18 and 29 years old in good health. V is TRBV27 and J is TRBJ2-3; the D is unclear. The DNA for the CDR3 is TGTGCCAGCAGTTTACAGCACACCCTAACAGATACGCAGTATTTT. Translating gives CASSLQHTLTDTQYF.